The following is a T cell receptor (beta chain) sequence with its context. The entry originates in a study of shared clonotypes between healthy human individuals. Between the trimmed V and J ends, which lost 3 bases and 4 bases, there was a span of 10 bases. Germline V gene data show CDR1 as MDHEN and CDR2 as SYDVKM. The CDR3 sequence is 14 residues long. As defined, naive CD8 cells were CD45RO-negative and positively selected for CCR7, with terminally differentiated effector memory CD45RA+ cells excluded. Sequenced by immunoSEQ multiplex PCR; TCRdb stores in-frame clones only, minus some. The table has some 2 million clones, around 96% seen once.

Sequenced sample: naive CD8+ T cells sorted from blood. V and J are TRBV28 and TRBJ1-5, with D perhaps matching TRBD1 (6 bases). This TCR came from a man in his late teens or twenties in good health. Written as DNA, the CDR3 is TGTGCCAGCAGTTTTGGACAGACAAATCAGCCCCAGCATTTT. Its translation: CASSFGQTNQPQHF.